This TCR beta chain was profiled in a study of blood T cell repertoires in COVID-19. Whole-study context: Whether acute or convalescent, the COVID-19 samples came from the United States, Italy and Spain. T cells, B-cell-depleted T cells, or PBMCs supplied cDNA or gDNA.

Each recovered donor of Cohort 3 presented with two negative PCRs, clearance, or symptom resolution. In the study's own analysis: How many nucleated cells were present was estimated from reference gene primer amplification. Profiled with immunoSEQ multiplex PCR; TCRdb holds only in-frame clones, not every one. The V and J calls and clone size are taken from that table; D and trimming were inferred from the DNA. The table records about 170,000 clones, approximately 91% of them present only once. Trimming took 4 bases from V and 3 from J; bases not matched to a gene: 12. This CDR3 is built from 17 residues.

This TCR derives from a woman younger than 30 who had recovered from COVID-19. The sample was PBMCs or T cells enriched from blood (not recorded which). The V and J genes are TRBV23-1 and TRBJ2-1; 7 nucleotides line up with TRBD1. TRBV23-1 is classed as an ORF, of uncertain function. This chain's CDR3 is CASSPNPETGFYNEQFF. CDR3 nucleotides: TGCGCCAGCAGTCCAAACCCCGAGACAGGGTTCTACAATGAGCAGTTCTTC.